The 23 T cell receptor beta chains in this list originate from one sample, sequenced in a study of blood T cell repertoires in COVID-19. The table came from immunoSEQ multiplex PCR; TCRdb's copy has only in-frame clones and leaves some out. The sample holds some 210,000 clones, around 90% seen once. Input material: peripheral blood. The receptors come from a man aged 60 to 69 who had recovered from COVID-19.

The chain recombines TRBV13 with TRBJ2-1, with unresolved D. Per the germline V gene, CDR1 is PRHDT and CDR2 is FYEKMQ (reference sequence). There are 12 residues in the CDR3. The V end was cut by 5 bases, the J end by 9 bases, with 11 bases between. CDR3 in DNA: TGTGCCAGCAGCACGCAGCGTGGTGAGCAGTTCTTC. It specifies CASSTQRGEQFF.

V gene TRBV5-6 combines with J gene TRBJ2-2; D not certain. The length of the CDR3 is 15 residues. V lost 5 bases, J lost 6 bases, and 17 bases lay in between. Germline assignment: CDR1 SGHDT and CDR2 YYEEEE. The CDR3 nucleotides are TGTGCCAGCAGAGAGGATCGCTTCCTGGCCGGGGAGCTGTTTTTT. Amino acid sequence: CASREDRFLAGELFF.

V is TRBV18 and J is TRBJ2-1, with D possibly matching TRBD2 (6 bases). The length of the CDR3 is 14 residues. The V end was cut by 3 bases, the J end by 6 bases, with 12 bases between. CDR1 is KGHSH, CDR2 LQKENI, per germline. CDR3 sequence (DNA): TGTGCCAGCTCACCGTCGACTAGTGGCAATGAGCAGTTCTTC. The encoded protein is CASSPSTSGNEQFF.

The gene calls are TRBV28 and TRBJ2-7, with 12 bases lining up with TRBD2. Germline assignment: CDR1 MDHEN and CDR2 SYDVKM. The CDR3 contains 16 residues. Unmatched junction bases numbered 7, after V lost 3 bases and J lost 4 bases. As DNA, the CDR3 is TGTGCCAGCAGTTTGGTTACTAGCGGGAGGCCGTACGAGCAGTACTTC. Amino acid sequence: CASSLVTSGRPYEQYF. Looking up the rest from reference TRBV28 and TRBJ2-7 gives the full variable domain: DVKVTQSSRYLVKRTGEKVFLECVQDMDHENMFWYRQDPGLGLRLIYFSYDVKMKEKGDIPEGYSVSREKKERFSLILESASTNQTSMYLCASSLVTSGRPYEQYFGPGTRLTVT.

The V gene is TRBV18, the J gene TRBJ2-2; no clear D gene. The CDR3 loop spans 14 amino acids. CDR1 is KGHSH, CDR2 LQKENI, per germline. Trimming took off 6 bases at V and 2 bases at J, with 10 bases between the two ends. CDR3 coding DNA: TGTGCCAGCTCTCCCACCTATAACACCGGGGAGCTGTTTTTT. This translates into CASSPTYNTGELFF.

This rearrangement joins TRBV5-8 to TRBJ2-7; 12 bases fit TRBD1. Germline V gives CDR1 SGHTS, CDR2 YDEGEE. J gave up 8 bases and V 1 base, and 7 bases lay outside the gene matches. CDR3 size: 15 residues. CDR3 in amino acids: CASSLPGTGGFKQYF. Written as DNA, the CDR3 is TGTGCCAGCAGCTTGCCTGGGACAGGGGGCTTCAAGCAGTACTTC. The whole variable domain, remainder taken from reference TRBV5-8 and TRBJ2-7, is EAGVTQSPTHLIKTRGQQATLRCSPISGHTSVYWYQQALGLGLQFLLWYDEGEERNRGNFPPRFSGRQFPNYSSELNVNALELEDSALYLCASSLPGTGGFKQYFGPGTRLTVT.

This clone was seen just once. The gene calls are TRBV19 and TRBJ2-2; TRBD1 matches 9 bases. J was trimmed by 6 bases and V by 2 bases; bases with no gene match: 13. There are 18 residues in the CDR3. From germline, CDR1 is LNHDA and CDR2 SQIVND (reference sequence). CDR3 loop: CASSILGLGQGGPGELFF. In DNA form, the CDR3 reads TGTGCCAGTAGTATATTAGGCCTGGGACAGGGTGGCCCCGGGGAGCTGTTTTTT.

The V call is TRBV27, the J call TRBJ2-6; no clear D gene. Germline V CDR1 and CDR2: MNHEY, SMNVEV (reference sequence). The CDR3 is 15 residues long. V lost 4 bases and J 0 bases, leaving 7 bases between the germline ends. For the CDR3, the DNA is TGTGCCAGCAGTTCCCCTTTCTCTGGGGCCAACGTCCTGACTTTC. This codes for CASSSPFSGANVLTF.

This chain uses TRBV19 with TRBJ1-1; TRBD1 agrees at 10 bases. The junction had 9 bases not matched to a gene; V was cut back by 4 bases and J by 1 base. The CDR3 consists of 17 residues. CDR1 LNHDA and CDR2 SQIVND come from the germline V gene (reference sequence). CDR3 sequence reads: CASSTLRQGARNTEAFF. CDR3 nucleotide sequence: TGTGCCAGTAGTACCCTACGACAGGGGGCGCGGAACACTGAAGCTTTCTTT.

V usage is TRBV7-2 and J usage is TRBJ2-1; TRBD2 agrees at 10 bases. This CDR3 contains 13 residues. CDR1 SGHTA and CDR2 FQGNSA come from the germline V gene. Trimming at V came to 5 bases and at J to 10 bases, leaving 5 bases not matched to a gene. CDR3 amino acids: CASSRDSGREQFF. The DNA of the CDR3 is TGTGCCAGCAGCCGGGATAGCGGGAGGGAGCAGTTCTTC.

This clone was seen once. CDR3 loop: CASSDRGRESPLHF. Here the CDR3 DNA reads TGCGCCAGCAGTGACAGGGGGCGCGAATCACCCCTCCACTTT. The chain combines TRBV10-2 with TRBJ1-6; 8 nucleotides agree with TRBD1. The CDR3 is 14 amino acids. CDR1 and CDR2 from the germline V gene are WSHSY and SAAADI. The V and J ends lost 3 bases and 10 bases, in that order; junction bases with no gene match: 5.

This chain uses TRBV10-3 with TRBJ2-3; D is perhaps TRBD1 (6 bases). The CDR3 sequence is 15 residues long. Germline V CDR1 and CDR2: ENHRY, SYGVKD. V was clipped by 0 bases and J by 4 bases, with 11 bases between them. In DNA, the CDR3 is TGTGCCATCAGTGAGTCGAGGGGGATCGCAGATACGCAGTATTTT. This codes for CAISESRGIADTQYF.

As DNA, the CDR3 is TGTGCCAGCAGTCCACCCCTAGCGGGGAGGAATGAGCAGTTCTTC. Amino acid sequence: CASSPPLAGRNEQFF. The rearrangement uses TRBV28 and TRBJ2-1; 9 bases are shared with TRBD2. This CDR3 has 15 amino acids. Per the germline V gene, CDR1 is MDHEN and CDR2 is SYDVKM. The V segment lost 5 bases and the J segment 7 bases; nucleotides outside the gene matches: 9.

V and J are TRBV18 and TRBJ1-1; no clear D gene. V was clipped by 3 bases and J by 4 bases, with 9 bases between them. The CDR3 runs 13 residues. Germline CDR1 KGHSH, CDR2 LQKENI. Written as DNA, the CDR3 is TGTGCCAGCTCACCTGGCCTAGTCACTGAAGCTTTCTTT. The encoded protein is CASSPGLVTEAFF. Filled out from reference TRBV18 and TRBJ1-1, the complete variable domain reads NAGVMQNPRHLVRRRGQEARLRCSPMKGHSHVYWYRQLPEEGLKFMVYLQKENIIDESGMPKERFSAEFPKEGPSILRIQQVVRGDSAAYFCASSPGLVTEAFFGQGTRLTVV.

This clone was found a few times. V and J are TRBV4-2 and TRBJ2-1; 7 bases line up with TRBD1. Germline V gene sequence: CDR1 LGHNA, CDR2 YNFKEQ. V lost 3 bases, J lost 7 bases, and 9 bases stayed unmatched. The CDR3 has 15 residues. The CDR3 region is CASSHPGMTGNEQFF. The CDR3 nucleotides read TGTGCCAGCAGCCATCCTGGGATGACAGGGAATGAGCAGTTCTTC.

J is TRBJ2-7 and V is TRBV5-1; 9 nucleotides agree with TRBD1. There are 14 residues in the CDR3. In germline, CDR1 is SGHRS, CDR2 YFSETQ. Trimming took 0 bases from V and 7 from J; bases not matched to a gene: 5. Here the CDR3 reads CASSLEDRGEEQYF. DNA for the CDR3: TGCGCCAGCAGCTTGGAGGACAGGGGAGAGGAGCAGTACTTC.

The chain combines TRBV7-2 with TRBJ2-1, with 8 bases fitting TRBD2. The germline V gene has CDR1 SGHTA and CDR2 FQGNSA. There are 15 residues in the CDR3. Trimming removed 7 bases from V and 2 bases from J; junction bases left unmatched: 7. As DNA, the CDR3 is TGTGCCAGCACCTCTCGGACTAGCACCTACAATGAGCAGTTCTTC. Residues: CASTSRTSTYNEQFF.

The chain has TRBV5-1 and TRBJ2-2; 9 bases are a match to TRBD1. The CDR3 runs to 15 residues. The V gene's germline CDR1 is SGHRS and CDR2 YFSETQ. The trim removed 5 bases at V and 3 bases at J, leaving 5 bases unmatched. The DNA for the CDR3 is TGCGCCAGCAGTCTACAGGGGGCGGACACCGGGGAGCTGTTTTTT. It codes for CASSLQGADTGELFF.

This clone was picked up one time. The rearrangement uses TRBV19 and TRBJ2-3, with 9 bases identical to TRBD2. V gave up 4 bases and J gave up 4 bases; unmatched junction bases: 6. CDR3 length: 15 amino acids. In germline, CDR1 is LNHDA, CDR2 SQIVND (reference sequence). The chain's CDR3 is CASSRLAGHSDTQYF. The CDR3 nucleotides are TGTGCCAGTAGTAGGCTAGCGGGACATTCAGATACGCAGTATTTT.

This chain connects TRBV4-3 to TRBJ1-6, with a tentative D call TRBD1 (6 bases). The CDR3 runs 15 residues. Germline V gene lookup returns CDR1 LGHNA and CDR2 YSLEER. V lost 1 base and J lost 12, with 16 bases in between. CDR3 sequence reads: CASSQGTGGRGPLHF. CDR3 coding DNA: TGCGCCAGCAGCCAAGGAACGGGGGGCCGAGGACCCCTCCACTTT.

In its sample, this clone was seen once. The chain links TRBV5-1 to TRBJ2-3; 8 nucleotides match TRBD2. CDR1 is SGHRS, CDR2 YFSETQ, per germline. Trimming took 3 bases from V and 10 from J; bases not matched to a gene: 16. The CDR3 runs 16 residues. As DNA, the CDR3 is TGCGCCAGCAGCTCCGGCAGCGGGGGACCCATCCGTCCGCAGTATTTT. It specifies CASSSGSGGPIRPQYF.

This rearrangement joins TRBV3-1 (or the pseudogene TRBV3-2) to TRBJ1-5; 7 positions agree with TRBD1. CDR1 and CDR2 (germline): LGHDT, YNNKEL (reference sequence). J gave up 2 bases and V 11 bases, and 9 bases lay outside the gene matches. This CDR3 spans 14 amino acids. The CDR3 sequence: CASQGGIGNQPQHF. As DNA, the CDR3 is TGTGCCTCACAAGGGGGCATTGGCAATCAGCCCCAGCATTTT.

This clone was observed a handful of times. V and J are TRBV6-1 and TRBJ1-5; D gene ambiguous. CDR3 length: 12 residues. Between the trimmed V and J ends, which lost 1 base and 10 bases, there was a span of 8 bases. Germline CDR1 MNHNS, CDR2 SASEGT. The DNA of the CDR3 is TGTGCCAGCAGTGAAGTAGCCCTCCCCCAGCATTTT. This codes for CASSEVALPQHF.